This is a list of T cell receptor beta chains from one sample in a study of T-cell memory formation after mild COVID-19. MiXCR was run by TCRdb on the 5' RACE reads, yielding one entry per CDR3 protein. This sample carries fewer than 700,000 distinct CDR3 sequences, more than 15% of them seen once, and the ten largest clones take about 11%. Sequencing input: PBMCs or a T cell subset sorted from them (not recorded which). The receptors were gathered from an adult woman who had mild COVID-19 (a few samples of this study predate the infection). Cell type and time point are not known. CDR3s leave out the opening cysteine and the closing phenylalanine or tryptophan. Each record gives: V gene, CDR3 protein.

>TRBV20-1
SARDPGGGDTEAF
>TRBV20-1
SVQTRTRTTDTQY
>TRBV5-1
ASSLGHEQY
>TRBV7-3
ASSSSGVSDTQY
>TRBV4-3
ASSHGLVEGETQY
>TRBV7-2
ASSITGGGDTQY
>TRBV6-5
ASRETQETQY
>TRBV7-3
ASSPTVGTGLYNEQF
>TRBV5-1
ASSLGALGTGGTEAF
>TRBV10-3
AISERRLGAGPNTGELF
>TRBV24-1
ATSDPLGDGGSYEQY
>TRBV29-1
SVDVPSGLSYEQY
>TRBV4-2
ASSQVSRGGSQPQH
>TRBV18
ASSPPGQRETQY
>TRBV24-1
ATSDSSGRTGELF
>TRBV10-3
AISESYGRGSI
>TRBV29-1
SVGVRLNTGELF
>TRBV6-2/TRBV6-3
ASSPLLAGVTYEQY
>TRBV9
ASSPYTAYNEQF
>TRBV11-2
ASSLDWDQETQY
>TRBV15
ATSRDKGQTYEQY
>TRBV7-6
ASSIPSGRAGIGTDTQY
>TRBV7-6
ASSLRAGGYTGELF
>TRBV24-1
ATSDPSGGYTGELF
>TRBV2
ASSQGAAEAF
>TRBV20-1
SASQGAGQPQH
>TRBV12-3/TRBV12-4
ASSRSGTGWETQY
>TRBV11-2
ASSFSPLDSYEQY
>TRBV5-1
ASSLVAGETQY
>TRBV28
ASGQGGDWKQY
>TRBV6-2/TRBV6-3
ASSYLGGPAYEQY
>TRBV6-4
ASSDRGLASRNEQF
>TRBV7-6
ASSLARGIGETQY
>TRBV7-9
ASSPRGLAASSYEQY
>TRBV6-6
ASSPAGPRNTGELF
>TRBV3-1
ASSQGPPGINSPLH
>TRBV12-2
ASRLIVGGTSCVRSYNEQF
>TRBV24-1
ATSDTDRAVGELF
>TRBV21-1
ASSKDGGPNTEAF
>TRBV15
ATSRDFQDGTDTQY
>TRBV11-3
ASTGQGADFDVAAKNIQY
>TRBV5-1
ASSLVGETQY
>TRBV5-5
ASSLAPDYSYNEQF
>TRBV6-2/TRBV6-3
ASSYSRTDTEAF
>TRBV9
ASSSTGSSEEAF
>TRBV7-9
ASSPRGGPQETQY
>TRBV12-3/TRBV12-4
ASSPQDGNQPQH
>TRBV5-1
ASSIGGVSDTQY
>TRBV6-2/TRBV6-3
ASGNAGGANVLT
>TRBV5-1
ASSLGDTYNEQF
>TRBV5-4
ASIRDGGAGTDTQY
>TRBV7-2
ASSLAALAGVSYEQY
>TRBV29-1
SIHPRQSTEAF
>TRBV7-9
ASRDRDSNQPQH
>TRBV9
ASSVVGDRTTGELF
>TRBV7-9
ASSGASGGREKETQY
>TRBV19
ASRLGGSGSYTEQF
>TRBV25-1
ASSRREGDEKLF